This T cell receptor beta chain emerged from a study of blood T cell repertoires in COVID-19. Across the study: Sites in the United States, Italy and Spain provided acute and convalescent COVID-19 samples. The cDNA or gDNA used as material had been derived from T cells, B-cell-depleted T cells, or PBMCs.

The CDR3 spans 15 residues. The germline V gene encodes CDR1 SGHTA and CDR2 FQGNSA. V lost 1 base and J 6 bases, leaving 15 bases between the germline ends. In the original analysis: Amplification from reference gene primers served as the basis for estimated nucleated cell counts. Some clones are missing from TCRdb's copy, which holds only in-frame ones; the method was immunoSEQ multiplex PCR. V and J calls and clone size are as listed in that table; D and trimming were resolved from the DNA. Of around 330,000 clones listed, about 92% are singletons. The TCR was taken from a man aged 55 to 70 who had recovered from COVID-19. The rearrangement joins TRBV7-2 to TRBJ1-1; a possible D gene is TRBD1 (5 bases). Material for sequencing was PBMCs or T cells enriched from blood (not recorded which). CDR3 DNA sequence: TGTGCCAGCAGCTTAGAATTAGGGGCTGGGGCTGAAGCTTTCTTT. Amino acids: CASSLELGAGAEAFF.